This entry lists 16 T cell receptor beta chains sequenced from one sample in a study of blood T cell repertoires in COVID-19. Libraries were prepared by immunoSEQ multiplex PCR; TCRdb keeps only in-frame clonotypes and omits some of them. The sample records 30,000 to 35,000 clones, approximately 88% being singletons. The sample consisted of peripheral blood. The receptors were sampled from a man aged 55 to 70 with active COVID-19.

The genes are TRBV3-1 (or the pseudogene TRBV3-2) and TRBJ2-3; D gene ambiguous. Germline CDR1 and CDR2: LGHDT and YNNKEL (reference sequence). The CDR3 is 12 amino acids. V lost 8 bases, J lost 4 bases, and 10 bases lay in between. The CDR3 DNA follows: TGTGCCAGCTCCCTTAGTGCAGATACGCAGTATTTT. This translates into CASSLSADTQYF.

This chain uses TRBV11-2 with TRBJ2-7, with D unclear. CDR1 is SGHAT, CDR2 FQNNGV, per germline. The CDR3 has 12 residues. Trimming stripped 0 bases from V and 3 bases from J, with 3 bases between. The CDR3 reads CASSLELYEQYF. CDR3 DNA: TGTGCCAGCAGCTTAGAACTCTACGAGCAGTACTTC.

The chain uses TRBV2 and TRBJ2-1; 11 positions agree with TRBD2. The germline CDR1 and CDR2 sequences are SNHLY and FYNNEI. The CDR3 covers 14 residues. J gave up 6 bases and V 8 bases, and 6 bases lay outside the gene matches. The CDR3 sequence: CASGSGRGGNEQFF. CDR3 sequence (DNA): TGTGCCAGCGGTAGCGGGAGGGGCGGCAATGAGCAGTTCTTC.

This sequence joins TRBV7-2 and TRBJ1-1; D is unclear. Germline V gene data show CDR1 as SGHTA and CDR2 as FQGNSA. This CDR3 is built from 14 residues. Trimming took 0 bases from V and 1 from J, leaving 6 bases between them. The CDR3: CASSLAAGNTEAFF. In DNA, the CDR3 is TGTGCCAGCAGCTTAGCGGCAGGGAACACTGAAGCTTTCTTT.

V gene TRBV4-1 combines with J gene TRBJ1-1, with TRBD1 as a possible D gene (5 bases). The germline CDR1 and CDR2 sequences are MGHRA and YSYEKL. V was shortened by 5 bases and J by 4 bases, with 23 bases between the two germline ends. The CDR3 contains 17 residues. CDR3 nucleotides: TGCGCCAGCAGCTATTACCGGGACTATAGCAGTCGCACTGAAGCTTTCTTT. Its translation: CASSYYRDYSSRTEAFF.

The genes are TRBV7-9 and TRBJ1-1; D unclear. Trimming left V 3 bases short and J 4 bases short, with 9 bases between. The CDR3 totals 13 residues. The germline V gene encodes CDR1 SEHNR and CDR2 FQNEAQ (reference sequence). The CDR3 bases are TGTGCCAGCAGCTTTCCGGGTATCACTGAAGCTTTCTTT. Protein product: CASSFPGITEAFF.

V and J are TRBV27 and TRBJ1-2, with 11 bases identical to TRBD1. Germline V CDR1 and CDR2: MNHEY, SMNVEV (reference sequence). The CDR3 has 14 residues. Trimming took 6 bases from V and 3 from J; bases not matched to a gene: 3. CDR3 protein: CASRRTGGDYGYTF. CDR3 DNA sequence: TGTGCCAGCAGGAGGACAGGGGGCGACTATGGCTACACCTTC.

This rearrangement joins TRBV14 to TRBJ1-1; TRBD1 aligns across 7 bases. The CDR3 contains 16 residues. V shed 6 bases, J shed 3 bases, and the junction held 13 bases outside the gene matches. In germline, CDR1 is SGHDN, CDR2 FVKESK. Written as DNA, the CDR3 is TGTGCCAGCAGACCCCACAGGGGTGCGAAGGACACTGAAGCTTTCTTT. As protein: CASRPHRGAKDTEAFF.

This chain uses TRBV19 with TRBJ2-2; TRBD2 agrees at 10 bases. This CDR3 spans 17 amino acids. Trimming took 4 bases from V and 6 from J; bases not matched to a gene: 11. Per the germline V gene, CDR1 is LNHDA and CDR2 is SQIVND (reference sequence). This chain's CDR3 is CASSTGTSARRSGELFF. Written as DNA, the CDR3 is TGTGCCAGTAGTACCGGGACTAGCGCGAGGCGGTCCGGGGAGCTGTTTTTT.

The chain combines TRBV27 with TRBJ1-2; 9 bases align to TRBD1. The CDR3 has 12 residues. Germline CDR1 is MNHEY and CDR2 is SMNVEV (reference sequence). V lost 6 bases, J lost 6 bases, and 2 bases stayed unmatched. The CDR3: CASRTGGNGYTF. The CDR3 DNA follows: TGTGCCAGCAGGACAGGGGGGAATGGCTACACCTTC.

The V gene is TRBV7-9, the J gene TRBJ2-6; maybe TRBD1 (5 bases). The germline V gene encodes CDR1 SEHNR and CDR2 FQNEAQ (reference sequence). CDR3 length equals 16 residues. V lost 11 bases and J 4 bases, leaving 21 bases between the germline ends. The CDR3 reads CAVSVGRERGANVLTF. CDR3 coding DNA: TGTGCCGTTTCGGTGGGCAGGGAAAGAGGGGCCAACGTCCTGACTTTC.

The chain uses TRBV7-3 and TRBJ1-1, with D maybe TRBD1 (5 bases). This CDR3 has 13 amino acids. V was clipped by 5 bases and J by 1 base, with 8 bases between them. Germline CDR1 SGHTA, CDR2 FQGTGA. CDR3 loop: CASSVQENTEAFF. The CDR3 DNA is TGTGCCAGCAGCGTACAGGAGAACACTGAAGCTTTCTTT.

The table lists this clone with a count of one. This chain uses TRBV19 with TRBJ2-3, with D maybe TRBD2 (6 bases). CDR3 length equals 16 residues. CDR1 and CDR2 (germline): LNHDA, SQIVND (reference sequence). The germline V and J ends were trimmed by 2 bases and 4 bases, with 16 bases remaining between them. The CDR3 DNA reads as TGTGCCAGTAGTATATGGGGGAGGAGGGCCCCAGATACGCAGTATTTT. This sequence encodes CASSIWGRRAPDTQYF. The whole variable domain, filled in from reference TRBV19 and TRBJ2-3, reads DGGITQSPKYLFRKEGQNVTLSCEQNLNHDAMYWYRQDPGQGLRLIYYSQIVNDFQKGDIAEGYSVSREKKESFPLTVTSAQKNPTAFYLCASSIWGRRAPDTQYFGPGTRLTVL.

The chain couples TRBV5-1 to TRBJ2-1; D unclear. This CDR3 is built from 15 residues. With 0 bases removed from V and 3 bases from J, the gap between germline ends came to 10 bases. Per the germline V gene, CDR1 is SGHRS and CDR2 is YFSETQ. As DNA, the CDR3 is TGCGCCAGCAGCTTGGCCGCTAGGATCTACAATGAGCAGTTCTTC. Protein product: CASSLAARIYNEQFF.

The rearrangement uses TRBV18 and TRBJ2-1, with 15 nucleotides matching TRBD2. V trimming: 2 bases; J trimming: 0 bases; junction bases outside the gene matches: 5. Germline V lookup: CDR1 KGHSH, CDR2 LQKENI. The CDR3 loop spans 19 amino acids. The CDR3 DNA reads TGTGCCAGCTCACCAAGAGGACTAGCGGGGGGGAGCTCCTACAATGAGCAGTTCTTC. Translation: CASSPRGLAGGSSYNEQFF. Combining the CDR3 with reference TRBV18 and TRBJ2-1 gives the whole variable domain NAGVMQNPRHLVRRRGQEARLRCSPMKGHSHVYWYRQLPEEGLKFMVYLQKENIIDESGMPKERFSAEFPKEGPSILRIQQVVRGDSAAYFCASSPRGLAGGSSYNEQFFGPGTRLTVL.

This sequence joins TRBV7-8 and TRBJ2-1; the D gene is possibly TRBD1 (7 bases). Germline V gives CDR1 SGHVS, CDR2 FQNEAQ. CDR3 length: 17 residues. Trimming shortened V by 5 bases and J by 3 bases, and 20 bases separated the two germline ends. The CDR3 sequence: CASSPRRQGGFYNEQFF. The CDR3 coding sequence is TGTGCCAGCAGCCCCAGGCGACAGGGAGGATTCTACAATGAGCAGTTCTTC.